The present T cell receptor beta chain was sequenced within a study of blood T cell repertoires in COVID-19. Assay: immunoSEQ multiplex PCR; the TCRdb copy retains only in-frame clones and omits some. The sample yields 45,000 to 65,000 clones, around 90% seen once. The V segment lost 4 bases and the J segment 9 bases; nucleotides outside the gene matches: 13. The CDR3 is made up of 16 amino acids. The germline gives CDR1 SGHAT, CDR2 FQNNGV. V and J are TRBV11-2 and TRBJ2-1, with 9 bases lining up with TRBD1. The specimen was peripheral blood. This receptor was taken from a human donor with acute or convalescent COVID-19. The donor label of this sample is uncertain. CDR3 sequence: CASSSPAGTGPSEQFF. The CDR3 coding sequence is TGTGCCAGCAGCTCACCAGCCGGGACAGGGCCGAGTGAGCAGTTCTTC.